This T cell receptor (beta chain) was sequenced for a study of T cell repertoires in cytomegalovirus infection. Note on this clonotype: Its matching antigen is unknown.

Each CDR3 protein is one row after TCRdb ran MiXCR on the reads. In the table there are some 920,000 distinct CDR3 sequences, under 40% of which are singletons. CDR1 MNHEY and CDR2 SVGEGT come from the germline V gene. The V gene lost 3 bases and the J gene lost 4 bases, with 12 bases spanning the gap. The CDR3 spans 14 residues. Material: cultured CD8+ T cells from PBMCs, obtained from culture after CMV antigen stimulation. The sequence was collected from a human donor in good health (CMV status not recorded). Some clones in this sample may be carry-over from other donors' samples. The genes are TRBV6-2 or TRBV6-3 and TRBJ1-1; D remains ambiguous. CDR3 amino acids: CASSYGVGSTEAFF. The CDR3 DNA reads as TGTGCCAGCAGTTATGGGGTGGGAAGCACTGAAGCTTTCTTT.